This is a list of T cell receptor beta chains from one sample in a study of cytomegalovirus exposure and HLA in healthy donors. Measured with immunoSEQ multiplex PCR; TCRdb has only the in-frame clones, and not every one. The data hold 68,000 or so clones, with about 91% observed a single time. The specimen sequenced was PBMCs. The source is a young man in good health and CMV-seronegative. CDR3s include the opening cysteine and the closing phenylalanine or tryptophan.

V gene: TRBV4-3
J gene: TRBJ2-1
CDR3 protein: CASSPGTGPENEQFF

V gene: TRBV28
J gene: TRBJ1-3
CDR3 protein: CASSPQASGNTIYF

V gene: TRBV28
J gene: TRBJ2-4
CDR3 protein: CASSREEREESKNIQYF

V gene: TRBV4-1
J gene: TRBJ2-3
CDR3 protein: CASSQDRQGPPTDTQYF

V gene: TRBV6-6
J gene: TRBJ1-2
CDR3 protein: CASSYGGGVGYTF

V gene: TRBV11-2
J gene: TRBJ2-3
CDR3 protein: CASSLDLSGPRTDTQYF

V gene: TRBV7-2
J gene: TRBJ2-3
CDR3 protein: CASSRYATGVDTQYF

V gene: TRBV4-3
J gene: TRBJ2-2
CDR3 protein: CASSQDRLAGHTGELFF

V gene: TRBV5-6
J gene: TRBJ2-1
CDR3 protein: CASSSGGTAAHNEQFF

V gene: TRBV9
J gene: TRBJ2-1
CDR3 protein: CASSGTGNNEQFF

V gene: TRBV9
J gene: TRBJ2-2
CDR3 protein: CASSAPDKNTGELFF

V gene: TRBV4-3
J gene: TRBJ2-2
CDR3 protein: CASSQEISGGMTGELFF

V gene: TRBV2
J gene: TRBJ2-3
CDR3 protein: CASSHGHTSTDTQYF

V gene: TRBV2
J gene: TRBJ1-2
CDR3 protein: CASSEDSYGYTF

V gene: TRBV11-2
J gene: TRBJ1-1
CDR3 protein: CASSFERDLNTEAFF

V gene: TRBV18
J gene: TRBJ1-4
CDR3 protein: CASSPSRATNEKLFF